The following is a TCR beta chain sequence with its context. No antigen is known for it. The CDR3 is 13 amino acids. V was shortened by 5 bases and J by 6 bases, with 13 bases between the two germline ends. Germline V gene lookup returns CDR1 SGHVS and CDR2 FQNEAQ. This entry comes from a study of T cells in Graves' hyperthyroidism and ophthalmopathy. There were TCR beta CDR3 regions amplified from RNA transcripts. In the first-round RT-PCR of the TCR CDR3, the HTBI primer set was used. TCRdb processed the multiplex PCR reads anew with MiXCR; each CDR3 protein has one entry. The top ten hold around 16% of the sample, which has roughly 720,000 distinct CDR3 sequences, roughly 17% seen once. Points from the study as a whole: Most thyroid clonotypes expanded above 0.001 appeared in blood too.

This TCR came from a man over 45 with Graves' hyperthyroidism. The chain carries TRBV7-8 and TRBJ1-2; TRBD1 is a possible D gene (5 bases). The sample taken for sequencing was blood. CDR3 DNA sequence: TGTGCCAGCAGCAGAGGGGAGAGAGATGGCTACACCTTC. Its translation is CASSRGERDGYTF.